These 8 T cell receptor beta chains were sequenced from one sample in a study of technical replicates of blood from a handful of donors. The method was immunoSEQ multiplex PCR; TCRdb's version includes in-frame clones alone and lacks a portion of them. The sample comprises over 75,000 clones, nearly 98% of which are singletons, and about 0.27% rests with the top ten. Sequencing was performed on T cells isolated from PBMCs. These receptors originate from a human donor in good health.

J is TRBJ1-2 and V is TRBV11-2; D unclear. The CDR3 extends over 16 amino acids. Germline V lookup: CDR1 SGHAT, CDR2 FQNNGV. With 1 base removed from V and 2 bases from J, the gap between germline ends came to 14 bases. The DNA of the CDR3 is TGTGCCAGCAGCTTAGGGGAGCCAGCCTTAAACTATGGCTACACCTTC. Protein sequence: CASSLGEPALNYGYTF.

The chain recombines TRBV2 with TRBJ2-7, with a possible D match to TRBD2 (6 bases). The CDR3 runs to 15 residues. V was cut by 5 bases and J by 2 bases, with 16 bases left in between. Germline assignment: CDR1 SNHLY and CDR2 FYNNEI. DNA for the CDR3: TGTGCCAGCAGTCCCGGGGTAGCGGTAACCTACGAGCAGTACTTC. It translates to CASSPGVAVTYEQYF. The complete variable domain, with remaining parts taken from reference TRBV2 and TRBJ2-7, reads EPEVTQTPSHQVTQMGQEVILRCVPISNHLYFYWYRQILGQKVEFLVSFYNNEISEKSEIFDDQFSVERPDGSNFTLKIRSTKLEDSAMYFCASSPGVAVTYEQYFGPGTRLTVT.

The gene calls are TRBV7-9 and TRBJ1-5; D gene uncertain. The CDR3 contains 12 residues. Germline CDR1 and CDR2: SEHNR and FQNEAQ (reference sequence). The germline V and J ends were trimmed by 1 base and 5 bases, with 3 bases remaining between them. The CDR3 DNA is TGTGCCAGCAGCTTAGACTATCAGCCCCAGCATTTT. It yields the protein CASSLDYQPQHF.

This clone came up once. The chain employs TRBV9 and TRBJ2-3; 10 positions match TRBD1. The CDR3 contains 16 residues. Trimming removed 2 bases from V and 1 base from J; junction bases left unmatched: 4. Germline lookup yields CDR1 SGDLS and CDR2 YYNGEE. The CDR3 loop is CASSVTGGEGTDTQYF. CDR3 DNA: TGTGCCAGCAGCGTGACAGGGGGCGAGGGCACAGATACGCAGTATTTT.

The chain joins TRBV11-2 to TRBJ1-1; D is unclear. The CDR3 runs to 13 residues. CDR1 SGHAT and CDR2 FQNNGV come from the germline V gene. Trimming cost V 0 bases and J 5 bases, with 7 bases left between them. The CDR3 region is CASSLESLTEAFF. The CDR3 DNA follows: TGTGCCAGCAGCTTAGAGTCCCTAACTGAAGCTTTCTTT.

The chain combines TRBV9 with TRBJ1-2; D is perhaps TRBD1 (5 bases). This CDR3 has 15 amino acids. V was trimmed by 0 bases and J by 8 bases, leaving 17 bases between them. The germline V gene encodes CDR1 SGDLS and CDR2 YYNGEE. As DNA, the CDR3 is TGTGCCAGCAGCGTAGAGTACGGGGGTCGGAGCGGCTACACCTTC. Translating gives CASSVEYGGRSGYTF.

This clone came up a few times. The rearrangement joins TRBV7-3 to TRBJ2-3, with 10 bases matching TRBD2. Germline V lookup: CDR1 SGHTA, CDR2 FQGTGA. The length of the CDR3 is 15 residues. The trim removed 5 bases at V and 6 bases at J, leaving 8 bases unmatched. The CDR3 sequence: CASSPRSGRRDTQYF. DNA of the CDR3: TGTGCCAGCAGCCCACGTAGCGGGAGGAGGGATACGCAGTATTTT.

This clone showed up just once. This chain joins TRBV7-9 and TRBJ2-7, with D perhaps TRBD1 (6 bases). Trimming pared 6 bases from V and 2 bases from J, leaving 17 bases between. Per the germline V gene, CDR1 is SEHNR and CDR2 is FQNEAQ (reference sequence). The CDR3 is made up of 15 amino acids. CDR3 bases: TGTGCCAGCAGTTCCATCCGGGACACACCCTACGAGCAGTACTTC. It codes for CASSSIRDTPYEQYF.